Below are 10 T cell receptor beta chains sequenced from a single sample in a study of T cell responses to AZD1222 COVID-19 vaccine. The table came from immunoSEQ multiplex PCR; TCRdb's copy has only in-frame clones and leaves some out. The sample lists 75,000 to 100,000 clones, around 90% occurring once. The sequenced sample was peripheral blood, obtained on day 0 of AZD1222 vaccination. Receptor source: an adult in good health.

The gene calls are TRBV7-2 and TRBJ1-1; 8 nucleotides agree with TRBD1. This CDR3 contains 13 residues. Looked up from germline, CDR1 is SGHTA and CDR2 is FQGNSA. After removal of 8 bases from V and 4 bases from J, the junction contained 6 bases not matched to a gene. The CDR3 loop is CASCPDRATEAFF. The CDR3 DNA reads TGTGCCAGCTGCCCGGACAGGGCCACTGAAGCTTTCTTT.

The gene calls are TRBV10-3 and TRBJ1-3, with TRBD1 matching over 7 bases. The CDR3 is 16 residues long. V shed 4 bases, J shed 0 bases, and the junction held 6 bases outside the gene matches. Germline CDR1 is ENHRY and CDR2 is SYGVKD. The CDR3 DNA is TGTGCCATCAGTGCACGACAGGGAATCTCTGGAAACACCATATATTTT. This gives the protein CAISARQGISGNTIYF.

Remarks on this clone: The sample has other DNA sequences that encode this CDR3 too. The CDR3 loop is CASSLSYEQYF. For the CDR3, the DNA is TGTGCCAGCAGCCTAAGCTACGAGCAGTACTTC. The chain employs TRBV7-2 and TRBJ2-7; no clear D gene. Germline values: CDR1 SGHTA, CDR2 FQGNSA. V was trimmed by 5 bases and J by 3 bases, leaving 5 bases between them. The CDR3 loop spans 11 amino acids.

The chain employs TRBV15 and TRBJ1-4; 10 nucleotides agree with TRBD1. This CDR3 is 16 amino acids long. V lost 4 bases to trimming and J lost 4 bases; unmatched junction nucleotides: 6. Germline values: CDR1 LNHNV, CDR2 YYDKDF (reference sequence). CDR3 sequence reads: CATSNNRDRGNEKLFF. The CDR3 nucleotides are TGTGCCACCAGCAATAACCGGGACAGGGGTAATGAAAAACTGTTTTTT. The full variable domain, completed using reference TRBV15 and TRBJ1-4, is DAMVIQNPRYQVTQFGKPVTLSCSQTLNHNVMYWYQQKSSQAPKLLFHYYDKDFNNEADTPDNFQSRRPNTSFCFLDIRSPGLGDTAMYLCATSNNRDRGNEKLFFGSGTQLSVL.

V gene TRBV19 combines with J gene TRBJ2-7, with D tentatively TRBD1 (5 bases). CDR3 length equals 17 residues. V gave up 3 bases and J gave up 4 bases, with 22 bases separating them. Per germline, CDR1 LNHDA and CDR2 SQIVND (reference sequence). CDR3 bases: TGTGCCAGTAGTATTATCAAGGGGAAGACGACTCATTACGAGCAGTACTTC. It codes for CASSIIKGKTTHYEQYF.

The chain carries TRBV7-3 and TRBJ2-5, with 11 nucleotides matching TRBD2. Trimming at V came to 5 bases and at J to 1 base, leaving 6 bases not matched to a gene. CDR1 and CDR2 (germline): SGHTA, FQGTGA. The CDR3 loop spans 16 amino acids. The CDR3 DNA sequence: TGTGCCAGCAGCCTCCGTAGCGGGGGGGCCCAAGAGACCCAGTACTTC. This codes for CASSLRSGGAQETQYF.

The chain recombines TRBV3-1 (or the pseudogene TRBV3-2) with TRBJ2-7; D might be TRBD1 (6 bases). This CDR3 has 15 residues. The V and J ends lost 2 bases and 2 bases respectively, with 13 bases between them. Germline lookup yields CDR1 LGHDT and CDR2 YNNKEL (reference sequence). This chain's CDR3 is CASSQTPGHTYEQYF. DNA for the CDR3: TGTGCCAGCAGCCAAACTCCGGGACACACCTACGAGCAGTACTTC.

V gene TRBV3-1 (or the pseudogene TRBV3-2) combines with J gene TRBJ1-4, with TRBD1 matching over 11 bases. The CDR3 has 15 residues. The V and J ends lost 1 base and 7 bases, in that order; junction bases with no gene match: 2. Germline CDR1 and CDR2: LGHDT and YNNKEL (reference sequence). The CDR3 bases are TGTGCCAGCAGCCAAGGGACAGGGGGCATTGAAAAACTGTTTTTT. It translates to CASSQGTGGIEKLFF.

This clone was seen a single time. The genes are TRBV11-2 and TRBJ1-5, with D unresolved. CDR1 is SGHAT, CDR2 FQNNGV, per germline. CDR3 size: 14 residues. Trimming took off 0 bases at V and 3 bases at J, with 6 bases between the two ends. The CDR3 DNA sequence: TGTGCCAGCAGCTTAGATCTAAACAATCAGCCCCAGCATTTT. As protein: CASSLDLNNQPQHF.

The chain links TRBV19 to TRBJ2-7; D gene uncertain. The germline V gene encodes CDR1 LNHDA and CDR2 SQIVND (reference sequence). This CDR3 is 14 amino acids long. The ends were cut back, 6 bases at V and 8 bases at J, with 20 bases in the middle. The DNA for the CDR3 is TGTGCCAGTAGCCCACCGGGTCCCCTAAGCCAGCAGTACTTC. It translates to CASSPPGPLSQQYF.